This T cell receptor beta chain was identified during a study of blood T cells in healthy people across ages. The CDR3 contains 14 residues. Germline V gene sequence: CDR1 SEHNR, CDR2 FQNEAQ (reference sequence). The ends lost 8 bases at V and 5 bases at J; junction bases unmatched: 9. A second about 6 to 12 cycle PCR used barcoded and J-beta primers. TCRdb itself ran the 5' RACE reads through MiXCR, one entry per CDR3 protein. Of 600,000 to 650,000 distinct CDR3 sequences listed, under 65% are singletons. The rearrangement uses TRBV7-9 and TRBJ2-1, with 7 bases that match TRBD2. Source material: blood. The clonotype originates from a man aged 60 to 69 in good health. As DNA, the CDR3 is TGTGCCAGCGAAAGAGGACTAGACAACAATGAGCAGTTCTTC. As protein: CASERGLDNNEQFF.